Each of the 13 T cell receptor beta chains below was sequenced from the same sample in a study of shared clonotypes between healthy human individuals. Sequencing was performed with immunoSEQ multiplex PCR; in TCRdb, only in-frame clones are kept and a portion is missing. The table shows 1.6 million or so clones, with approximately 98.5% occurring only once. Sequenced sample: naive CD4+ T cells sorted from blood. Subset specified: CD45RA+ positively selected. The receptors here all came from a man younger than 40 in good health.

The chain uses TRBV5-6 and TRBJ2-1; D gene uncertain. Germline CDR1 SGHDT, CDR2 YYEEEE. This CDR3 region has 14 residues. Trimming removed 1 base from V and 0 bases from J, with 5 bases in between. The CDR3 nucleotides read TGTGCCAGCAGCTTGCTAAGCTCCTACAATGAGCAGTTCTTC. It encodes CASSLLSSYNEQFF.

This chain links TRBV25-1 with TRBJ2-1; 7 nucleotides agree with TRBD2. This CDR3 has 16 residues. Germline trimming cut 5 bases from V and 4 bases from J; bases unmatched to any gene: 11. Germline V gene lookup returns CDR1 MGHDK and CDR2 SYGVNS. CDR3 coding DNA: TGTGCCAGCAGTACTCTAGCGGCCAAAGGGTACAATGAGCAGTTCTTC. It codes for CASSTLAAKGYNEQFF.

To note about this clone: The same CDR3 can be traced to other DNA sequences in this sample. V gene TRBV29-1 combines with J gene TRBJ2-2; D remains unclear. V shed 4 bases and J shed 0 bases, with 6 bases lying between them. Germline-derived CDR1 and CDR2 are SQVTM and ANQGSEA. CDR3 length: 13 residues. The CDR3 loop reads CSVGQTNTGELFF. In DNA form, the CDR3 reads TGCAGCGTTGGGCAGACGAACACCGGGGAGCTGTTTTTT.

A note on this clone: This same CDR3 is encoded by further DNA sequences in the sample. The rearrangement links TRBV9 to TRBJ2-2, with D tentatively TRBD1 or TRBD2 (6 bases each). The CDR3 length is 14 residues. CDR1 is SGDLS and CDR2 is YYNGEE in the germline V gene. The V end lost 7 bases, the J end lost 1 base, and 11 bases lay between the germline ends. The CDR3 DNA sequence: TGTGCCAGCCGTGGGGGGCGGAACACCGGGGAGCTGTTTTTT. It codes for CASRGGRNTGELFF.

The J gene is TRBJ1-1, the V gene TRBV7-3; D ambiguous. In germline, CDR1 is SGHTA, CDR2 FQGTGA. The V gene lost 5 bases and the J gene lost 4 bases, with 14 bases spanning the gap. This CDR3 comprises 14 residues. The CDR3 bases are TGTGCCAGCAGCGCGGGTCCGGTAGGCACTGAAGCTTTCTTT. Residues: CASSAGPVGTEAFF.

V usage is TRBV6-5 and J usage is TRBJ2-1; D remains unclear. Trimming removed 6 bases from V and 6 bases from J, with 12 bases in between. In germline, CDR1 is MNHEY, CDR2 SVGAGI. CDR3 size: 13 residues. Here the CDR3 DNA reads TGTGCCAGCAGCTCCGTCGGTATCAATGAGCAGTTCTTC. Protein: CASSSVGINEQFF.

The gene calls are TRBV7-9 and TRBJ1-2; D is perhaps TRBD1 (5 bases). The CDR3 spans 15 residues. In germline, CDR1 is SEHNR, CDR2 FQNEAQ (reference sequence). V lost 4 bases and J lost 4, with 16 bases in between. This CDR3 reads CASSSAGTGVYGYTF. The CDR3 DNA reads TGTGCCAGCAGCTCCGCCGGGACGGGAGTCTATGGCTACACCTTC.

Notes on this clone: The same CDR3 is also encoded by other DNA sequences in this sample. V and J are TRBV7-3 and TRBJ2-5; D may be TRBD2 (5 bases). The CDR3 has 13 amino acids. Germline assignment: CDR1 SGHTA and CDR2 FQGTGA. V lost 1 base to trimming and J lost 4 bases, with 7 bases between them. The CDR3 reads CASSLRGRETQYF. Written as DNA, the CDR3 is TGTGCCAGCAGCTTAAGAGGGAGAGAGACCCAGTACTTC.

The J gene is TRBJ1-4, the V gene TRBV7-2; TRBD1 might be the D (5 bases). This CDR3 is built from 13 residues. Trimming removed 2 bases from V and 12 bases from J, with 13 bases in between. CDR1 and CDR2 from the germline V gene are SGHTA and FQGNSA. CDR3 nucleotide sequence: TGTGCCAGCAGCTTAAGTCGCAGGGAGGAACTGTTTTTT. Amino acids: CASSLSRREELFF. The complete variable domain, with remaining parts taken from reference TRBV7-2 and TRBJ1-4, reads GAGVSQSPSNKVTEKGKDVELRCDPISGHTALYWYRQSLGQGLEFLIYFQGNSAPDKSGLPSDRFSAERTGGSVSTLTIQRTQQEDSAVYLCASSLSRREELFFGSGTQLSVL.

The chain combines TRBV5-5 with TRBJ2-7, with 7 bases that match TRBD1. Germline V gives CDR1 SGHKS, CDR2 YYEKEE (reference sequence). V lost 3 bases to trimming and J lost 6 bases; unmatched junction nucleotides: 12. The CDR3 runs to 15 residues. The CDR3: CASSSSPRQGAEQYF. CDR3 nucleotides: TGTGCCAGCAGCTCCAGCCCCCGACAGGGTGCCGAGCAGTACTTC.

CDR3 sequence: CASSLDRGHHEQYF. The CDR3 DNA reads TGTGCCAGCTCACTGGACAGGGGGCACCACGAGCAGTACTTC. This chain uses TRBV18 with TRBJ2-7; 11 bases fit TRBD1. The germline V gene encodes CDR1 KGHSH and CDR2 LQKENI. Trimming at V came to 4 bases and at J to 5 bases, leaving 4 bases not matched to a gene. The CDR3 spans 14 residues.

This sequence joins TRBV18 and TRBJ1-1; 7 bases fit TRBD1. V lost 5 bases, J lost 0 bases, and 9 bases stayed unmatched. Germline V gene sequence: CDR1 KGHSH, CDR2 LQKENI. This CDR3 comprises 16 residues. The CDR3 loop reads CASSGLGQSMNTEAFF. CDR3 coding DNA: TGTGCCAGCTCAGGGTTGGGACAGTCCATGAACACTGAAGCTTTCTTT.

Concerning this clone itself: The sample carries other DNA sequences with the same CDR3. V usage is TRBV5-1 and J usage is TRBJ2-3; 14 bases align to TRBD2. Germline V gives CDR1 SGHRS, CDR2 YFSETQ. The junction had 5 bases not matched to a gene; V was cut back by 4 bases and J by 4 bases. The CDR3 spans 16 residues. CDR3: CASSLGLAGGSDTQYF. Written as DNA, the CDR3 is TGCGCCAGCAGCCTAGGACTAGCGGGGGGATCAGATACGCAGTATTTT.